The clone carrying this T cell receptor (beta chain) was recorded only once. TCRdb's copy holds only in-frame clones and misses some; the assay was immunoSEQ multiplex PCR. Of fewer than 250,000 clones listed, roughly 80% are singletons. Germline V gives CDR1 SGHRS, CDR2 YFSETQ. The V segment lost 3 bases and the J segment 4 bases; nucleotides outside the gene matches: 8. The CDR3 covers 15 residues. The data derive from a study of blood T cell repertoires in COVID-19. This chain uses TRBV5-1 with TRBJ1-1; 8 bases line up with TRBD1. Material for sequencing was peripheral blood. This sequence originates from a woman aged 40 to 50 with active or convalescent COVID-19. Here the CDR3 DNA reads TGCGCCAGCAGCTCCACGACAGGGGTCGGCACTGAAGCTTTCTTT. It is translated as CASSSTTGVGTEAFF.